A single sample is the source of the 20 T cell receptor beta chains below, sequenced in a study of blood T cell repertoires in COVID-19. Sequenced by immunoSEQ multiplex PCR; TCRdb stores in-frame clones only, minus some. The sample records about 170,000 clones, over 80% being singletons. Material for sequencing was peripheral blood. Receptor source: a woman of 80 years or more with active or convalescent COVID-19.

This chain links TRBV14 with TRBJ1-1; 10 nucleotides align to TRBD1. CDR1 and CDR2 (germline): SGHDN, FVKESK. V gave up 3 bases and J gave up 10 bases; unmatched junction bases: 5. The CDR3 consists of 13 residues. CDR3: CASSQTGGAVAFF. The CDR3 DNA is TGTGCCAGCAGCCAGACAGGGGGCGCGGTAGCTTTCTTT.

This chain connects TRBV18 to TRBJ1-4, with 9 bases fitting TRBD1. Trimming at V came to 6 bases and at J to 0 bases, leaving 8 bases not matched to a gene. Germline-derived CDR1 and CDR2 are KGHSH and LQKENI. This CDR3 has 17 residues. CDR3: CASSQGTGTSTNEKLFF. The CDR3 DNA sequence: TGTGCCAGCTCCCAAGGGACAGGGACTTCAACTAATGAAAAACTGTTTTTT.

This rearrangement joins TRBV7-2 to TRBJ2-1, with no clear D. The CDR3 is 12 amino acids. Looked up from germline, CDR1 is SGHTA and CDR2 is FQGNSA. V shed 5 bases and J shed 3 bases, with 5 bases lying between them. CDR3 DNA: TGTGCCAGCAGCCCTTACTACAATGAGCAGTTCTTC. Translated, it gives CASSPYYNEQFF.

This clone was seen a single time. V and J are TRBV6-5 and TRBJ1-3; D is perhaps TRBD1 (6 bases). The CDR3 is made up of 14 amino acids. V lost 0 bases and J 9 bases, leaving 12 bases between the germline ends. Per the germline V gene, CDR1 is MNHEY and CDR2 is SVGAGI. CDR3 coding DNA: TGTGCCAGCAGTTACTCGTACAGGGAAAGCACCATATATTTT. Protein product: CASSYSYRESTIYF.

The V and J genes are TRBV5-1 and TRBJ2-7, with D maybe TRBD1 (5 bases). The length of the CDR3 is 16 residues. V lost 4 bases and J 1 base, leaving 18 bases between the germline ends. CDR1 is SGHRS, CDR2 YFSETQ, per germline. CDR3 coding DNA: TGCGCCAGCAGCCCACCGTGGCAGGGTGGTTCCTACGAGCAGTACTTC. This encodes CASSPPWQGGSYEQYF.

This rearrangement joins TRBV10-3 to TRBJ1-1; 9 bases fit TRBD1. V shed 6 bases and J 0 bases; nucleotides not matched to a gene: 2. Germline CDR1 and CDR2: ENHRY and SYGVKD. The CDR3 consists of 14 residues. In nucleotides, the CDR3 is TGTGCCATCAGCGGGACAGGGATGAACACTGAAGCTTTCTTT. It yields the protein CAISGTGMNTEAFF.

The chain joins TRBV5-8 to TRBJ2-1; 7 nucleotides line up with TRBD2. Unmatched junction bases numbered 15, after V lost 4 bases and J lost 8 bases. CDR3 size: 16 residues. The germline CDR1 and CDR2 sequences are SGHTS and YDEGEE. The CDR3: CASSAGGGRPFDEQFF. The CDR3 coding sequence is TGTGCCAGCAGCGCCGGCGGGGGTCGCCCTTTCGATGAGCAGTTCTTC.

This chain uses TRBV19 with TRBJ1-3; D not certain. V lost 4 bases and J lost 2, with 12 bases in between. In germline, CDR1 is LNHDA, CDR2 SQIVND (reference sequence). The CDR3 sequence is 15 residues long. The CDR3: CASSTGRSTGNTIYF. The DNA of the CDR3 is TGTGCCAGTAGTACGGGTCGGTCCACTGGAAACACCATATATTTT.

V is TRBV6-5 and J is TRBJ1-2, with TRBD1 matching 9 bases. The V gene end was trimmed by 2 bases and the J gene end by 4 bases; junction bases not matched to a gene: 2. Germline lookup yields CDR1 MNHEY and CDR2 SVGAGI. This CDR3 is 14 amino acids long. The DNA for the CDR3 is TGTGCCAGCAGTTACCGGGACAGGGCCTATGGCTACACCTTC. It yields the protein CASSYRDRAYGYTF.

V gene TRBV6-6 combines with J gene TRBJ2-7, with 11 bases aligning to TRBD1. The germline V gene has CDR1 MNHNY and CDR2 SVGAGI (reference sequence). This CDR3 is 15 amino acids long. V dropped 1 base and J dropped 6; count of bases not matched to a gene: 5. The chain's CDR3 is CASSYLGQGASEQYF. The CDR3 region has the DNA TGTGCCAGCAGTTACTTAGGACAGGGGGCGTCCGAGCAGTACTTC.

The table lists this clone with a count of one. V is TRBV19 and J is TRBJ1-1, with D possibly TRBD1 on 5 matching bases. Germline V lookup: CDR1 LNHDA, CDR2 SQIVND (reference sequence). The CDR3 sequence is 16 residues long. V lost 6 bases and J lost 4, with 21 bases in between. This chain's CDR3 is CASRSPSFGGRTEAFF. DNA for the CDR3: TGTGCCAGTAGGTCACCCTCCTTCGGGGGACGCACTGAAGCTTTCTTT.

This clone turned up a few times. Here the CDR3 reads CASSQEKGPYEQYF. The CDR3 DNA is TGCGCCAGCAGCCAAGAAAAGGGGCCCTACGAGCAGTACTTC. V and J are TRBV4-3 and TRBJ2-7; possible D gene TRBD1, 5 bases. V was trimmed by 0 bases and J by 2 bases, leaving 8 bases between them. The CDR3 consists of 14 residues. Looked up from germline, CDR1 is LGHNA and CDR2 is YSLEER.

V gene TRBV27 combines with J gene TRBJ2-3; D is perhaps TRBD2 (7 bases). The CDR3 loop spans 20 amino acids. The V end was cut by 5 bases, the J end by 2 bases, with 29 bases between. Germline-derived CDR1 and CDR2 are MNHEY and SMNVEV (reference sequence). The CDR3 coding sequence is TGTGCCAGCAGTAGGGGACGGGGGGCGCTTGGGAAAGGGGACACAGATACGCAGTATTTT. Protein sequence: CASSRGRGALGKGDTDTQYF.

This sequence joins TRBV4-3 and TRBJ1-5; D not certain. This CDR3 has 14 residues. Germline V gene lookup returns CDR1 LGHNA and CDR2 YSLEER. V gave up 4 bases and J gave up 7 bases, with 14 bases separating them. The CDR3 DNA is TGCGCCAGCAGCCCCCGCGTAGATTTGCAGCCCCAGCATTTT. Its protein product is CASSPRVDLQPQHF.

The CDR3 nucleotides are TGTGCCAGCAGCTCTCCCCCGGTAGATACGCAGTATTTT. Translating gives CASSSPPVDTQYF. V is TRBV7-9 and J is TRBJ2-3; no firm D call. The CDR3 has 13 residues. Germline loops: CDR1 SEHNR, CDR2 FQNEAQ (reference sequence). The ends were cut back, 4 bases at V and 5 bases at J, with 10 bases in the middle.

The chain carries TRBV29-1 and TRBJ2-1, with 11 bases that match TRBD1. CDR1 SQVTM and CDR2 ANQGSEA come from the germline V gene. The trim removed 7 bases at V and 2 bases at J, leaving 7 bases unmatched. CDR3 size: 15 residues. The CDR3: CSATGTGGAYNEQFF. The CDR3 nucleotides are TGCAGCGCCACCGGGACAGGGGGTGCCTACAATGAGCAGTTCTTC.

This clone was detected only a few times. This chain links TRBV27 with TRBJ1-5, with 8 bases that match TRBD1. There are 15 residues in the CDR3. CDR1 and CDR2 (germline): MNHEY, SMNVEV (reference sequence). V lost 6 bases to trimming and J lost 0 bases; unmatched junction nucleotides: 4. The CDR3 bases are TGTGCCAGCAGAAAGACAGGGGATAGCAATCAGCCCCAGCATTTT. Amino acid sequence: CASRKTGDSNQPQHF.

The chain joins TRBV27 to TRBJ1-5; 11 bases align to TRBD1. CDR3 length: 13 residues. Germline trimming cut 9 bases from V and 6 bases from J; bases unmatched to any gene: 4. Germline V gives CDR1 MNHEY, CDR2 SMNVEV (reference sequence). CDR3 nucleotides: TGTGCCAGTGCGGACAGGGGGCCTCAGCCCCAGCATTTT. The encoded protein is CASADRGPQPQHF.

The rearrangement joins TRBV6-5 to TRBJ2-7, with D maybe TRBD2 (7 bases). The germline V gene has CDR1 MNHEY and CDR2 SVGAGI. V was clipped by 8 bases and J by 5 bases, with 19 bases between them. CDR3 length equals 14 residues. The DNA for the CDR3 is TGTGCCAGCCTCCCCGCCGCGGGGGCCCACGAGCAGTACTTC. Amino acids: CASLPAAGAHEQYF.

This clone was seen once. The chain couples TRBV9 to TRBJ2-3, with a weak D call TRBD2 (5 bases). The germline V gene encodes CDR1 SGDLS and CDR2 YYNGEE. V lost 4 bases to trimming and J lost 9 bases, with 12 bases between them. The CDR3 loop spans 12 amino acids. CDR3 sequence: CASSPHGETQYF. The CDR3 DNA sequence: TGTGCCAGCAGCCCCCACGGGGAAACGCAGTATTTT.